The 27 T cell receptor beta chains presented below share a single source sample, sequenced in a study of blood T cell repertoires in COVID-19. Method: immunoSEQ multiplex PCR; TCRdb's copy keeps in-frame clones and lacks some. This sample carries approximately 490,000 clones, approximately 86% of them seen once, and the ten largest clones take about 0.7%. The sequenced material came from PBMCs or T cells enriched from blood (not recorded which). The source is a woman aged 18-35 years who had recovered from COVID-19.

The CDR3 DNA sequence: TGCGCCAGCAGCCAAGGTACCGGGGGGGCCGTGGAGACCCAGTACTTC. Amino acid sequence: CASSQGTGGAVETQYF. V usage is TRBV4-1 and J usage is TRBJ2-5, with 8 nucleotides matching TRBD2. Germline CDR1 reads MGHRA; CDR2 reads YSYEKL. V lost 1 base, J lost 5 bases, and 9 bases stayed unmatched. CDR3 size: 16 residues.

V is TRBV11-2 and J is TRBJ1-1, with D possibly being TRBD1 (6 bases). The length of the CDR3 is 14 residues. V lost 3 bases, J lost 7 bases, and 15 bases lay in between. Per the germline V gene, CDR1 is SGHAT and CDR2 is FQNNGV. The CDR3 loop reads CASSFPREGGEAFF. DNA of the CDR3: TGTGCCAGCAGCTTCCCCAGGGAAGGGGGTGAAGCTTTCTTT.

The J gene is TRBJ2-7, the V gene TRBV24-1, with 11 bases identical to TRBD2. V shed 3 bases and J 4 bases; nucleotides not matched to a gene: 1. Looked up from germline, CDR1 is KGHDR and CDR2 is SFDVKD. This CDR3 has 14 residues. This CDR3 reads CATSDTSGGYEQYF. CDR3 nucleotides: TGTGCCACCAGTGATACTAGCGGGGGTTACGAGCAGTACTTC.

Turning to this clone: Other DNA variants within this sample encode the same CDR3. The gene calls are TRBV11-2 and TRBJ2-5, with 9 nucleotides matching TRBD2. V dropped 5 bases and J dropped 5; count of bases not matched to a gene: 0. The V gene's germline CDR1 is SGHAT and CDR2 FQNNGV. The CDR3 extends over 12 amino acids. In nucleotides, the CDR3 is TGTGCCAGCAGCCTAGCGGGGGAGACCCAGTACTTC. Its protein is CASSLAGETQYF. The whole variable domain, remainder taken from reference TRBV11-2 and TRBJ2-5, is EAGVAQSPRYKIIEKRQSVAFWCNPISGHATLYWYQQILGQGPKLLIQFQNNGVVDDSQLPKDRFSAERLKGVDSTLKIQPAKLEDSAVYLCASSLAGETQYFGPGTRLLVL.

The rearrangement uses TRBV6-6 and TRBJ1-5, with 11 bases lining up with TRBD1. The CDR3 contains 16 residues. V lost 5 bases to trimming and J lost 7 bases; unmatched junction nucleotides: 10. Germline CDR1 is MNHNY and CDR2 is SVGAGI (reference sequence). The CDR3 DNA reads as TGTGCCAGCAGTCCCTCCGGGACAGGGGGGGACCAGCCCCAGCATTTT. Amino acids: CASSPSGTGGDQPQHF.

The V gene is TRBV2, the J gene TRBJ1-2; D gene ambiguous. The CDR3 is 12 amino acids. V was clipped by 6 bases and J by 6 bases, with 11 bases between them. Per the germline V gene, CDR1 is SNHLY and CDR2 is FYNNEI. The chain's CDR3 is CASRFTLDGYTF. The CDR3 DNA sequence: TGTGCCAGCAGATTTACTTTGGATGGCTACACCTTC. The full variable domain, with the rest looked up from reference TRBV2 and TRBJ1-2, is EPEVTQTPSHQVTQMGQEVILRCVPISNHLYFYWYRQILGQKVEFLVSFYNNEISEKSEIFDDQFSVERPDGSNFTLKIRSTKLEDSAMYFCASRFTLDGYTFGSGTRLTVV.

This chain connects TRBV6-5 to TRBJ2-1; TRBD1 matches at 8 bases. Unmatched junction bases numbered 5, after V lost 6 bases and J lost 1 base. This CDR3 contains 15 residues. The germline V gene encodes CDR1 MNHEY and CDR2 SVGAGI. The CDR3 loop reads CASRLDRVSYNEQFF. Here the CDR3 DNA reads TGTGCCAGCAGGCTGGACAGGGTGTCCTACAATGAGCAGTTCTTC.

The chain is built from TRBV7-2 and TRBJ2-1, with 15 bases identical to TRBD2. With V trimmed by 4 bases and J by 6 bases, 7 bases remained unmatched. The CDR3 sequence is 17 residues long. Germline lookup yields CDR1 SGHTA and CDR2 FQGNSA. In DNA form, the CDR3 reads TGTGCCAGCAGCTCGAGGACTAGCGGGGGGGAACCCAATGAGCAGTTCTTC. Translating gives CASSSRTSGGEPNEQFF.

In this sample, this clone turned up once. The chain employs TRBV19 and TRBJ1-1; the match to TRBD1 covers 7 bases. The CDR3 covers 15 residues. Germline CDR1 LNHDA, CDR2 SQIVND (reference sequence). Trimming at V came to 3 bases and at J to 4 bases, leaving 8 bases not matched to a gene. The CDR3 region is CASSIRGGQVTEAFF. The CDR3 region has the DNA TGTGCCAGTAGTATCCGCGGCGGACAGGTCACTGAAGCTTTCTTT.

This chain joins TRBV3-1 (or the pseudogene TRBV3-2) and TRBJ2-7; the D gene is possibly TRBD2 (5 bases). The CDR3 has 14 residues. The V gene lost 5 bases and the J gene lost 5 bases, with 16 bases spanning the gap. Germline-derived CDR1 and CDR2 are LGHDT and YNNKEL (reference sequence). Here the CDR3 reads CASSSLSREDEQYF. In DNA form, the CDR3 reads TGTGCCAGCAGCTCACTTAGCCGGGAAGACGAGCAGTACTTC.

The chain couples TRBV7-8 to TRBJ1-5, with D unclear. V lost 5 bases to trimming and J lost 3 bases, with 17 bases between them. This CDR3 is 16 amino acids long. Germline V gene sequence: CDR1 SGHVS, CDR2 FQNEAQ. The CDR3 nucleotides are TGTGCCAGCAGCCAACTAAGCTGGGTCAACAATCAGCCCCAGCATTTT. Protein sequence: CASSQLSWVNNQPQHF.

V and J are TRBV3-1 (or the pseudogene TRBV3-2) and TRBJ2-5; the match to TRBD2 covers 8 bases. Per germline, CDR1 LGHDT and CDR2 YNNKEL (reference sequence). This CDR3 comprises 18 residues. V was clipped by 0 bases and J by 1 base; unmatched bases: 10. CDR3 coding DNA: TGTGCCAGCAGCCAAGATCACGGTAGCGGGGCCCCCCAAGAGACCCAGTACTTC. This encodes CASSQDHGSGAPQETQYF.

The CDR3 loop is CASSLQDYGYTF. In nucleotides, the CDR3 is TGTGCCAGCAGTTTACAGGACTATGGCTACACCTTC. The chain employs TRBV28 and TRBJ1-2; D uncertain. Germline V CDR1 and CDR2: MDHEN, SYDVKM. The CDR3 is made up of 12 amino acids. V was shortened by 2 bases and J by 3 bases, with 4 bases between the two germline ends.

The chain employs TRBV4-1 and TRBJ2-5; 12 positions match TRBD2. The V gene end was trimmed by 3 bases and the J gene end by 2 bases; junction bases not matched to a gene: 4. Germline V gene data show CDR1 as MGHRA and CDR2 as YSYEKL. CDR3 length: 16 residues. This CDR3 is CASSHPSGGEQETQYF. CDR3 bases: TGCGCCAGCAGCCACCCTAGCGGGGGGGAACAAGAGACCCAGTACTTC.

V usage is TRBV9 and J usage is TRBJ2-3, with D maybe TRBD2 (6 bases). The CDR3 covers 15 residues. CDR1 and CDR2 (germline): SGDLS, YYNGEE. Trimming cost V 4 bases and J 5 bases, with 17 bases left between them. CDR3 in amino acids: CASSSMGGPEDTQYF. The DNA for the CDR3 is TGTGCCAGCAGCTCAATGGGGGGACCAGAAGATACGCAGTATTTT.

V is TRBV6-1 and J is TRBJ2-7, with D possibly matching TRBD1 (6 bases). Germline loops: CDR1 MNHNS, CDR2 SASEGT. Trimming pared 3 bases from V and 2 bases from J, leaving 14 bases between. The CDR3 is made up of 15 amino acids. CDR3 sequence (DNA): TGTGCCAGCAGTGAGGAGCTATGGGGGCCCTACGAGCAGTACTTC. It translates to CASSEELWGPYEQYF.

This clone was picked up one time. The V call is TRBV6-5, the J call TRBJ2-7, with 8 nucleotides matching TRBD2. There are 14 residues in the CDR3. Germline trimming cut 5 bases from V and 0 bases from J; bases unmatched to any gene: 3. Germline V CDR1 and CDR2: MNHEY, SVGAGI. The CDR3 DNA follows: TGTGCCAGCAGTCCGGCGGGGGGCTCCTACGAGCAGTACTTC. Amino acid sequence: CASSPAGGSYEQYF.

CDR3 DNA: TGTGCCAGCAGTTTTCAAGGGGGCCCGTATGGCATTCAGTACTTC. Protein product: CASSFQGGPYGIQYF. The rearrangement links TRBV27 to TRBJ2-4, with TRBD1 matching over 7 bases. After removal of 3 bases from V and 9 bases from J, the junction contained 11 bases not matched to a gene. This CDR3 contains 15 residues. CDR1 MNHEY and CDR2 SMNVEV come from the germline V gene (reference sequence).

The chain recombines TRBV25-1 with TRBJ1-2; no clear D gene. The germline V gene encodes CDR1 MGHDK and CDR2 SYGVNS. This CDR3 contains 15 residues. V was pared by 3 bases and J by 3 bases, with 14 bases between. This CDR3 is CASSDSQYSHYGYTF. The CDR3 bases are TGTGCCAGCAGTGATTCTCAGTATAGCCACTATGGCTACACCTTC.

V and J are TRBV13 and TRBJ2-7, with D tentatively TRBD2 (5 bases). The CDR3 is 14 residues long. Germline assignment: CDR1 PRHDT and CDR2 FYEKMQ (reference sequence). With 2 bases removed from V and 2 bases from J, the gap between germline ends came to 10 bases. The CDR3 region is CASSLRERPYEQYF. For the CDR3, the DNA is TGTGCCAGCAGCTTAAGGGAGAGGCCCTACGAGCAGTACTTC.

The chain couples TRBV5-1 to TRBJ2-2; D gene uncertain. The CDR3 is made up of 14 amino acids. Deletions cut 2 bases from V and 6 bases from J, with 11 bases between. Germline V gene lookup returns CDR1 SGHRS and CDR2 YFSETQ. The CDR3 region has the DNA TGCGCCAGCAGCTTAAAGGAACGGGCCGGGGAGCTGTTTTTT. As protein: CASSLKERAGELFF.

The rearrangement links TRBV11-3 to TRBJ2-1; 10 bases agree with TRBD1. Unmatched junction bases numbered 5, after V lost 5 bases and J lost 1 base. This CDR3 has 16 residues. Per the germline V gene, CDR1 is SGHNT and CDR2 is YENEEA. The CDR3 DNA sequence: TGTGCCAGCAGCGCGACAGGGGGCCGATCCTACAATGAGCAGTTCTTC. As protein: CASSATGGRSYNEQFF.

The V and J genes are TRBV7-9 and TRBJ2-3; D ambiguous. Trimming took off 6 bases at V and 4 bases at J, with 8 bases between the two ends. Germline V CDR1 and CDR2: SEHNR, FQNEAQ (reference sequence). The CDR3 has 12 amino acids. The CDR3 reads CASSPTSDTQYF. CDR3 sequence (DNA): TGTGCCAGCAGTCCGACATCAGATACGCAGTATTTT.

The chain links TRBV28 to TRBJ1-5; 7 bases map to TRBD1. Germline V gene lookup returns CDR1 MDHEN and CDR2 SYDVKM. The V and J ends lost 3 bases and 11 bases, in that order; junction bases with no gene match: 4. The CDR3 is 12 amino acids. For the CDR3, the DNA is TGTGCCAGCAGTTTGGGGACAGACGCCCAGCATTTT. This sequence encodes CASSLGTDAQHF. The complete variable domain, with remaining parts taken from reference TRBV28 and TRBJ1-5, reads DVKVTQSSRYLVKRTGEKVFLECVQDMDHENMFWYRQDPGLGLRLIYFSYDVKMKEKGDIPEGYSVSREKKERFSLILESASTNQTSMYLCASSLGTDAQHFGDGTRLSIL.

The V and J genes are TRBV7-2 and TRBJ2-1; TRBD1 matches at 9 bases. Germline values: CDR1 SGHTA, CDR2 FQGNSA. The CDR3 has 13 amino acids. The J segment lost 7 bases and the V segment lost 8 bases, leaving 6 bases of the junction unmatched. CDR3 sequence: CASAGQGSNEQFF. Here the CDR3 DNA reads TGTGCCAGCGCAGGACAGGGGAGTAATGAGCAGTTCTTC.

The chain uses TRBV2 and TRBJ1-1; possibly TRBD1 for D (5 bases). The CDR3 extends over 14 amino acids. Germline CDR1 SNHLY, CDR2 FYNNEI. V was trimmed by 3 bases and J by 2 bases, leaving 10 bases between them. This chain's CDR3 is CASSEGLINTEAFF. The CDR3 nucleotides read TGTGCCAGCAGTGAGGGACTAATAAACACTGAAGCTTTCTTT.

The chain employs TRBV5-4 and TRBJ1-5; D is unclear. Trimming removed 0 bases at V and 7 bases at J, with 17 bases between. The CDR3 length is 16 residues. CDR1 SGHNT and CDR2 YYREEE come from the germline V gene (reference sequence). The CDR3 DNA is TGTGCCAGCAGCTTGGGGGAACGAGGGCAAAAGCAGCCCCAGCATTTT. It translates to CASSLGERGQKQPQHF.